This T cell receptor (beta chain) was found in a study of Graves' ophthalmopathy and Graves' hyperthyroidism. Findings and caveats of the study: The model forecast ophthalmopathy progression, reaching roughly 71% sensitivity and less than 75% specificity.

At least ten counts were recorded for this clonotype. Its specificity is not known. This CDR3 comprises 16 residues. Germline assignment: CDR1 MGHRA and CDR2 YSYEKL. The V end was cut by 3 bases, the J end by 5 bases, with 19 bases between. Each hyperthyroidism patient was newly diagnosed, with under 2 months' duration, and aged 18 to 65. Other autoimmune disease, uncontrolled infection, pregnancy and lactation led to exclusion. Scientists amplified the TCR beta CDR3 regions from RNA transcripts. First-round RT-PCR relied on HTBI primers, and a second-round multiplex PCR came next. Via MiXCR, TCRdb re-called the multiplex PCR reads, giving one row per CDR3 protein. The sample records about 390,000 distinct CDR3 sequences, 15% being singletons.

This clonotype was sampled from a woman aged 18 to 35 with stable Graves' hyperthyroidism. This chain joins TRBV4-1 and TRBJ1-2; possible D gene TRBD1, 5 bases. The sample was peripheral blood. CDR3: CASSHPAQGIGYGYTF. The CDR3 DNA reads TGCGCCAGCAGCCATCCTGCTCAGGGTATTGGGTATGGCTACACCTTC.